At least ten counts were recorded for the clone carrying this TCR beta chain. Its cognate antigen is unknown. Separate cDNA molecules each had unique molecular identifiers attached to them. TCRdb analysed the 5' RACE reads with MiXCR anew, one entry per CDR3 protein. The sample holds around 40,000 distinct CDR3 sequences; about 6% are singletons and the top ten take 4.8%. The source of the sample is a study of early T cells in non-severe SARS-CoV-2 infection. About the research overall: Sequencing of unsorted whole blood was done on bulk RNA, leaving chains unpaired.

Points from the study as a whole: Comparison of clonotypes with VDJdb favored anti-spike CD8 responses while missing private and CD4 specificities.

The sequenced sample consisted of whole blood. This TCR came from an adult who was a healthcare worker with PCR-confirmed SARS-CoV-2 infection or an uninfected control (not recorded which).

The CDR3 region is CASSARTGLFSYEQYF. The CDR3 DNA reads as TGTGCCAGCAGTGCAAGGACAGGTCTTTTCTCCTACGAGCAGTACTTC. The chain combines TRBV6-1 with TRBJ2-7, with 7 bases lining up with TRBD1. Looked up from germline, CDR1 is MNHNS and CDR2 is SASEGT. V was pared by 4 bases and J by 0 bases, with 9 bases of the junction left unmatched. The CDR3 loop spans 16 amino acids.